These T cell receptor beta chains were read from a single sample in a study of shared clonotypes between healthy human individuals. TCRdb's table, derived via immunoSEQ multiplex PCR, lists solely in-frame clones and lacks some. Of about 2.3 million clones in the sample, 85% to 95% were seen once. Specimen: naive CD4+ T cells from PBMCs. These receptors originate from a man between 18 and 29 years old in good health. Some clones in this sample may be carry-over from other donors' samples. Both conserved end residues are part of each CDR3. A D gene is named only where the DNA matches it firmly. For some rows the clone size is stated as once, few or many, or as a class when expanded; others skip it.

j_call | v_call | clone_size | d_call | cdr3_nt | cdr3_aa
TRBJ1-4 | TRBV28 | NA | NA | TGTGCCAGCAGTCGGGGGACTAATGAAAAACTGTTTTTT | CASSRGTNEKLFF
TRBJ1-3 | TRBV29-1 | NA | NA | TGCAGCGGCTCATCAAATGGAAACACCATATATTTT | CSGSSNGNTIYF
TRBJ2-5 | TRBV19 | NA | TRBD2 | TGTGCCAGTAATTCCCGAGCGGGAAGACAAGAGACCCAGTACTTC | CASNSRAGRQETQYF
TRBJ2-6 | TRBV28 | NA | TRBD1 | TGTGCCAGCAGTCCCCTCTGGGACAGGGGGGTGGGGGCCAACGTCCTGACTTTC | CASSPLWDRGVGANVLTF
TRBJ2-2 | TRBV4-2 | NA | NA | TGTGCCAGCAGCCAATACCCCGGGGCGAACACCGGGGAGCTGTTTTTT | CASSQYPGANTGELFF
TRBJ2-3 | TRBV7-3 | NA | NA | TGTGCCAGCAGCTTGGGCCTTAGCGCGGGGACGCAGTATTTT | CASSLGLSAGTQYF
TRBJ2-7 | TRBV9 | NA | NA | TGTGCCAGCAGCGTAGCGGGTTACACCCTCTACGAGCAGTACTTC | CASSVAGYTLYEQYF
TRBJ2-1 | TRBV19 | NA | TRBD2 | TGTGCCACCACGACTAGCGGAAGATCCTACAATGAGCAGTTCTTC | CATTTSGRSYNEQFF
TRBJ2-3 | TRBV5-8 | NA | NA | TGTGCCAGCAGCTTGGGCCTAGTTGACGCAGATACGCAGTATTTT | CASSLGLVDADTQYF
TRBJ2-1 | TRBV7-3 | NA | TRBD1 | TGTGCCAGCAGCTCCAGGACAGGGTCTGGGAATGAGCAGTTCTTC | CASSSRTGSGNEQFF
TRBJ1-3 | TRBV5-6 | NA | NA | TGTGCCAGCAGCTTCGGGTATTCTGGAAACACCATATATTTT | CASSFGYSGNTIYF
TRBJ2-7 | TRBV28 | NA | NA | TGTGCCAGCAGTCCCCTGGACTGGGCCTACGAGCAGTACTTC | CASSPLDWAYEQYF
TRBJ2-7 | TRBV10-1 | NA | NA | TGCGCCAGCAGTGAGGGTCGTCCCTCTGGCTGGTACGAGCAGTACTTC | CASSEGRPSGWYEQYF
TRBJ2-1 | TRBV9 | once | TRBD2 | TGTGCCAGCAGCTTACCACCTTCGACTAGCGGGAGACGAAATGAGCAGTTCTTC | CASSLPPSTSGRRNEQFF
TRBJ1-1 | TRBV29-1 | few | NA | TGCAGCGTTGAATTTCACGATCCGCCCCTCCCTTTCTTT | CSVEFHDPPLPFF
TRBJ1-4 | TRBV28 | NA | TRBD1 | TGTGCCAGCAGTTCGCAGGACAGGGCCACTTTT | CASSSQDRATF
TRBJ2-4 | TRBV5-8 | NA | TRBD2 | TGTGCCAGCGGGAGGGGTGTGGCAAACATTCAGTACTTC | CASGRGVANIQYF
TRBJ1-1 | TRBV27 | NA | TRBD1 | TGTGCCAGCAGTCCAAGGACAGGGGGGACTGAAGCTTTCTTT | CASSPRTGGTEAFF
TRBJ2-1 | TRBV5-1 | NA | NA | TGCGCCAGCAGCTTGGAAAATGGCGGCTACAATGAGCAGTTCTTC | CASSLENGGYNEQFF
TRBJ1-2 | TRBV27 | NA | TRBD1 | TGTGCCAGCAGCCCCACGAGGCGGGACAGTCATGGCTACACCTTC | CASSPTRRDSHGYTF
TRBJ2-7 | TRBV5-6 | NA | NA | TGTGCCAGCAGCTCTAGGAGGGGTTCCTACGAGCAGTACTTC | CASSSRRGSYEQYF
TRBJ2-3 | TRBV28 | NA | NA | TGTGCCAGCAGTTTAGCGCCGTGGGGGGACACCCAACGCACAGATACGCAGTATTTT | CASSLAPWGDTQRTDTQYF
TRBJ2-5 | TRBV5-1 | NA | NA | TGCGCCAGCAGCGCCCGGGACCCGACCTGGGAAGAGACCCAGTACTTC | CASSARDPTWEETQYF
TRBJ2-2 | TRBV18 | NA | NA | TGTGCCAGCTCACCGGGACAAAACACCGGGGAGCTGTTTTTT | CASSPGQNTGELFF
TRBJ1-4 | TRBV7-2 | NA | NA | TGTGCCAGCAGCTACAACAGGGTCGGGGCTAATGAAAAACTGTTTTTT | CASSYNRVGANEKLFF
TRBJ2-2 | TRBV25-1 | NA | NA | TGTGCCAGCGGGTCGAACACCGGGGAGCTGTTTTTT | CASGSNTGELFF
TRBJ2-1 | TRBV28 | few | NA | TGTGCCAGCACGGACTACAATGAGCAGTTCTTC | CASTDYNEQFF